The 20 T cell receptor beta chains below were found in one sample sequenced in a study of early T cells in non-severe SARS-CoV-2 infection. TCRdb re-called the 5' RACE reads with MiXCR, one entry per CDR3 protein. Of over 45,000 distinct CDR3 sequences listed, about 7.7% are singletons. This material consisted of whole blood, taken at baseline. The source of these receptors is an adult who was a healthcare worker with PCR-confirmed SARS-CoV-2 infection or an uninfected control (not recorded which).

This clonotype was seen at least ten times. This chain connects TRBV29-1 to TRBJ2-3; D is perhaps TRBD2 (6 bases). CDR1 SQVTM and CDR2 ANQGSEA come from the germline V gene. Trimming removed 4 bases at V and 2 bases at J, with 10 bases between. This CDR3 has 13 amino acids. CDR3 sequence (DNA): TGCAGCGTTGTTTCTAGCGCCACAGATACGCAGTATTTT. It specifies CSVVSSATDTQYF.

Notes on this clonotype: It may be a read error: a sequence one base away is much more abundant. The chain links TRBV3-1 to TRBJ2-2; D assignment may be TRBD1 or TRBD2 (5 bases each). Germline V lookup: CDR1 LGHDT, CDR2 YNNKEL (reference sequence). The CDR3 covers 15 residues. For the CDR3, the DNA is TGTGTCAGCAGCCAAGAGGGGCTAAGGGCCGGGGAGCTGTTTTTT. Translating gives CVSSQEGLRAGELFF.

The rearrangement links TRBV9 to TRBJ1-1; D call uncertain. V lost 0 bases to trimming and J lost 1 base, with 4 bases between them. CDR1 is SGDLS and CDR2 is YYNGEE in the germline V gene. The CDR3 sequence is 13 residues long. The chain's CDR3 is CASSVEPNTEAFF. Here the CDR3 DNA reads TGTGCCAGCAGCGTAGAGCCGAACACTGAAGCTTTCTTT.

This clonotype was observed a handful of times. The CDR3 sequence: CASSKRPGAAGSYEQYF. The CDR3 nucleotides read TGTGCCAGCAGCAAAAGGCCAGGGGCCGCCGGATCCTACGAGCAGTACTTC. V usage is TRBV21-1 and J usage is TRBJ2-7; TRBD1 is taken as the D call from the table, unchecked against the DNA. TRBV21-1 is a known pseudogene. The CDR3 length is 17 residues.

In this sample, this clonotype turned up many times. The chain carries TRBV4-3 and TRBJ2-3, with TRBD2 identical over 8 bases. Germline V gives CDR1 LGHNA, CDR2 YSLEER. The J segment lost 3 bases and the V segment lost 3 bases, leaving 11 bases of the junction unmatched. CDR3 length equals 17 residues. DNA for the CDR3: TGCGCCAGCAGCCATAACCAAGCGGGAGATTTTACAGATACGCAGTATTTT. Its translation: CASSHNQAGDFTDTQYF.

This clonotype was seen many times. V is TRBV20-1 and J is TRBJ2-4; perhaps TRBD1 as D (6 bases). V gave up 0 bases and J gave up 2 bases, with 14 bases separating them. The germline V gene has CDR1 DFQATT and CDR2 SNEGSKA (reference sequence). The CDR3 extends over 16 amino acids. The CDR3 is CSARDAPTGPKNIQYF. DNA of the CDR3: TGCAGTGCTAGAGATGCACCCACAGGGCCCAAAAACATTCAGTACTTC.

This clonotype was found many times. The V and J genes are TRBV28 and TRBJ2-2; unclear D gene. There are 15 residues in the CDR3. Germline CDR1 is MDHEN and CDR2 is SYDVKM. Trimming took 2 bases from V and 5 from J, leaving 12 bases between them. The CDR3 DNA is TGTGCCAGCAGTTTAAGGCCCCGTGGTACCGGGGAGCTGTTTTTT. This translates into CASSLRPRGTGELFF.

This clonotype was counted only a few times. The genes are TRBV10-1 and TRBJ1-1; a possible D gene is TRBD1 (5 bases). With 6 bases removed from V and 4 bases from J, the gap between germline ends came to 12 bases. This CDR3 has 13 amino acids. Germline V lookup: CDR1 WNHNN, CDR2 SYGVQD (reference sequence). The CDR3 spells CASRSGLSTEAFF. For the CDR3, the DNA is TGCGCCAGCAGATCGGGGCTAAGCACTGAAGCTTTCTTT.

The chain couples TRBV12-3 or TRBV12-4 to TRBJ1-2; D remains unclear. CDR3 length: 13 amino acids. V was trimmed by 4 bases and J by 3 bases, leaving 9 bases between them. CDR3 nucleotide sequence: TGTGCCAGCAGTTATAACAGTTACTATGGCTACACCTTC. As protein: CASSYNSYYGYTF.

The rearrangement uses TRBV20-1 and TRBJ2-1; D unresolved. The germline V gene has CDR1 DFQATT and CDR2 SNEGSKA (reference sequence). The CDR3 has 15 amino acids. V gave up 3 bases and J gave up 6 bases, with 18 bases separating them. The CDR3 here is CSARDEQQWVNEQFF. Written as DNA, the CDR3 is TGCAGTGCTAGGGATGAGCAACAGTGGGTCAATGAGCAGTTCTTC.

This clonotype showed up many times. This chain links TRBV6-5 with TRBJ2-2; 10 nucleotides agree with TRBD2. The V gene end was trimmed by 8 bases and the J gene end by 2 bases; junction bases not matched to a gene: 23. Germline V lookup: CDR1 MNHEY, CDR2 SVGAGI. The CDR3 is 21 amino acids. The CDR3 protein is CASCVLSYGASGSPNTGELFF. The CDR3 DNA reads TGTGCCAGCTGTGTCCTCTCCTATGGGGCTAGCGGGAGCCCCAACACCGGGGAGCTGTTTTTT.

This clonotype was recorded at least ten times. The chain is built from TRBV30 and TRBJ1-4; no definite D call. The CDR3 has 15 amino acids. Per germline, CDR1 GTSNPN and CDR2 SVGIG (reference sequence). Trimming stripped 5 bases from V and 0 bases from J, with 13 bases between. CDR3 region: CAWGDKAATNEKLFF. Here the CDR3 DNA reads TGTGCCTGGGGTGACAAGGCTGCAACTAATGAAAAACTGTTTTTT. Full variable domain (rest looked up from reference TRBV30 and TRBJ1-4): SQTIHQWPATLVQPVGSPLSLECTVEGTSNPNLYWYRQAAGRGLQLLFYSVGIGQISSEVPQNLSASRPQDRQFILSSKKLLLSDSGFYLCAWGDKAATNEKLFFGSGTQLSVL.

The chain recombines TRBV5-5 with TRBJ1-1, with D maybe TRBD1 (5 bases). Looked up from germline, CDR1 is SGHKS and CDR2 is YYEKEE (reference sequence). Trimming stripped 4 bases from V and 1 base from J, with 11 bases between. This CDR3 is built from 14 residues. The DNA for the CDR3 is TGTGCCAGCAGCCTGGGAGGGACGAACACTGAAGCTTTCTTT. Amino acid sequence: CASSLGGTNTEAFF.

The chain couples TRBV5-1 to TRBJ2-2, with 9 bases matching TRBD1. V gave up 4 bases and J gave up 3 bases; unmatched junction bases: 4. The CDR3 length is 15 residues. Germline CDR1 is SGHRS and CDR2 is YFSETQ. CDR3 DNA: TGCGCCAGCAGCCCGCGACAGGGGGACACCGGGGAGCTGTTTTTT. Its translation: CASSPRQGDTGELFF.

This chain links TRBV6-1 with TRBJ2-7; D uncertain. The CDR3 loop spans 15 amino acids. Germline CDR1 is MNHNS and CDR2 is SASEGT. V gave up 3 bases and J gave up 0 bases, with 12 bases separating them. CDR3 loop: CASSDRYRSSYEQYF. CDR3 coding DNA: TGTGCCAGCAGTGACCGCTACAGAAGCTCCTACGAGCAGTACTTC.

CDR3 protein: CASSLGRTSGPGFF. As DNA, the CDR3 is TGTGCCAGCAGTTTAGGGAGGACTAGCGGACCCGGGTTCTTC. The V gene is TRBV28, the J gene TRBJ2-1, with 10 bases lining up with TRBD2. The germline CDR1 and CDR2 sequences are MDHEN and SYDVKM. The CDR3 has 14 amino acids. V was pared by 2 bases and J by 15 bases, with 10 bases of the junction left unmatched.

This clonotype was seen a handful of times. CDR3 in amino acids: CASSIPLADNEQFF. CDR3 nucleotide sequence: TGCGCCAGCAGTATTCCACTAGCGGACAATGAGCAGTTCTTC. The J gene is TRBJ2-1, the V gene TRBV10-2, with 8 positions matching TRBD2. The CDR3 consists of 14 residues. V lost 5 bases to trimming and J lost 5 bases; unmatched junction nucleotides: 5. CDR1 is WSHSY and CDR2 is SAAADI in the germline V gene.

The genes are TRBV11-3 and TRBJ2-3; 7 bases agree with TRBD1. CDR1 and CDR2 (germline): SGHNT, YENEEA. Trimming cost V 1 base and J 0 bases; bases outside gene matches: 10. The CDR3 runs 18 residues. The CDR3 nucleotides are TGTGCCAGCAGCTTAGCCAAGGGGGCCGATACTAGCACAGATACGCAGTATTTT. Encoded protein: CASSLAKGADTSTDTQYF. The entire variable domain, with the rest obtained from reference TRBV11-3 and TRBJ2-3, is as follows: EAGVVQSPRYKIIEKKQPVAFWCNPISGHNTLYWYLQNLGQGPELLIRYENEEAVDDSQLPKDRFSAERLKGVDSTLKIQPAELGDSAVYLCASSLAKGADTSTDTQYFGPGTRLTVL.

This clonotype appeared many times. V usage is TRBV6-5 and J usage is TRBJ1-1, with D unclear. The CDR3 runs to 15 residues. V lost 6 bases and J 6 bases, leaving 20 bases between the germline ends. The germline V gene has CDR1 MNHEY and CDR2 SVGAGI. CDR3 DNA: TGTGCCAGCAGGCATACAAGGGAGTTGGTGCCTGAAGCTTTCTTT. This sequence encodes CASRHTRELVPEAFF.

Only a few counts were recorded for this clonotype. This chain links TRBV6-1 with TRBJ2-1; TRBD2 aligns across 8 bases. V lost 3 bases, J lost 3 bases, and 7 bases stayed unmatched. The CDR3 loop spans 16 amino acids. Germline V gene lookup returns CDR1 MNHNS and CDR2 SASEGT. The CDR3 coding sequence is TGTGCCAGCAGTGAGATGGGACTAGGTTTCTACAATGAGCAGTTCTTC. Residues: CASSEMGLGFYNEQFF.